The 5 T cell receptor beta chains reported below all come from one sample, sequenced in a study of cytomegalovirus exposure and HLA in healthy donors. Primers for the PCR totalled 60 Vbeta and 13 Jbeta. The method was immunoSEQ multiplex PCR; TCRdb's version includes in-frame clones alone and lacks a portion of them. Among fewer than 250,000 clones listed, roughly four fifths were seen once. Sequenced: PBMCs. These receptors came from a woman in her 30s in good health and CMV-seropositive.

The gene calls are TRBV5-1 and TRBJ1-6; D is unclear. Germline-derived CDR1 and CDR2 are SGHRS and YFSETQ. Trimming cost V 0 bases and J 2 bases, with 9 bases left between them. CDR3 length: 16 amino acids. The CDR3 nucleotides are TGCGCCAGCAGCTTGGTCGGCGGGACCTATAATTCACCCCTCCACTTT. Its protein product is CASSLVGGTYNSPLHF.

J is TRBJ2-1 and V is TRBV29-1; weak D call: TRBD1 (8 bases). The germline gives CDR1 SQVTM, CDR2 ANQGSEA. The CDR3 runs to 12 residues. Trimming took off 4 bases at V and 9 bases at J, with 13 bases between the two ends. This chain's CDR3 is CSVGNRGGEQFF. CDR3 sequence (DNA): TGCAGCGTTGGGAACAGGGGGGGTGAGCAGTTCTTC.

This chain joins TRBV4-2 and TRBJ2-7; maybe TRBD1 (6 bases). V was pared by 3 bases and J by 0 bases, with 12 bases between. This CDR3 region has 15 residues. From germline, CDR1 is LGHNA and CDR2 YNFKEQ. The DNA for the CDR3 is TGTGCCAGCAGCCAGGGACAAAGTCTCTCCTACGAGCAGTACTTC. Translating it yields CASSQGQSLSYEQYF.

The V call is TRBV7-2, the J call TRBJ2-3, with D possibly matching TRBD1 (6 bases). The CDR3 covers 14 residues. Trimming removed 1 base at V and 3 bases at J, with 8 bases between. Germline-derived CDR1 and CDR2 are SGHTA and FQGNSA. The CDR3, as DNA: TGTGCCAGCAGCTTAGTACAGGGAACAGATACGCAGTATTTT. It is translated as CASSLVQGTDTQYF. Filled out from reference TRBV7-2 and TRBJ2-3, the complete variable domain reads GAGVSQSPSNKVTEKGKDVELRCDPISGHTALYWYRQSLGQGLEFLIYFQGNSAPDKSGLPSDRFSAERTGGSVSTLTIQRTQQEDSAVYLCASSLVQGTDTQYFGPGTRLTVL.

The V call is TRBV11-3, the J call TRBJ1-1, with D unresolved. CDR1 and CDR2 (germline): SGHNT, YENEEA. The CDR3 has 13 amino acids. V lost 5 bases and J lost 4, with 11 bases in between. The CDR3 coding sequence is TGTGCCAGCAGCCTGAAGAGGAGCACTGAAGCTTTCTTT. It translates to CASSLKRSTEAFF.